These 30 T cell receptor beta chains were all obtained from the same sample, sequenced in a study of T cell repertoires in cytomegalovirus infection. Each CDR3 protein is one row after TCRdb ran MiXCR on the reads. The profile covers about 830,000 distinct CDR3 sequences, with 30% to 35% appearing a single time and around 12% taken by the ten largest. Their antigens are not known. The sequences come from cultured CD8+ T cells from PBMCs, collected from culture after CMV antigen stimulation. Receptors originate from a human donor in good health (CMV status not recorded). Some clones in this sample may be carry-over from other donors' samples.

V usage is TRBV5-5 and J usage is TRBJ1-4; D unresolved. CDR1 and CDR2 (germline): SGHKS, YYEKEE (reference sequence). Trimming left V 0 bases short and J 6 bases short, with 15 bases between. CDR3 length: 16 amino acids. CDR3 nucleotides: TGTGCCAGCAGCTTGGCCTACCGTCTTCGGGATGAAAAACTGTTTTTT. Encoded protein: CASSLAYRLRDEKLFF.

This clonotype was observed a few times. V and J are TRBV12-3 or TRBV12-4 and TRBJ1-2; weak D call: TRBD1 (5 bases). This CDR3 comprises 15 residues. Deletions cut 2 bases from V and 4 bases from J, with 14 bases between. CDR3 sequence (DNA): TGTGCCAGCAGTTTAAGATGGGGACTTATCTATGGCTACACCTTC. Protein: CASSLRWGLIYGYTF.

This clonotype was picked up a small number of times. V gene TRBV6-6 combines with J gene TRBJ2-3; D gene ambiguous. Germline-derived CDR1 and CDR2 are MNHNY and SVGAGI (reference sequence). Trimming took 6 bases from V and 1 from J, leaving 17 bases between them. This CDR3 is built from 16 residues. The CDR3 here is CASSPWLSSGTDTQYF. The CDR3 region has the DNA TGTGCCAGCAGCCCTTGGCTGTCATCTGGCACAGATACGCAGTATTTT.

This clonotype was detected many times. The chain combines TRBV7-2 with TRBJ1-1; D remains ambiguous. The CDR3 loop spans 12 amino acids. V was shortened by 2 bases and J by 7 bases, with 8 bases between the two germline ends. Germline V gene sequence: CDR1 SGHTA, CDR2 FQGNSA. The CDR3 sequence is CASSLWTGEAFF. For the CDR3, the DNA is TGTGCCAGCAGCTTATGGACCGGTGAAGCTTTCTTT.

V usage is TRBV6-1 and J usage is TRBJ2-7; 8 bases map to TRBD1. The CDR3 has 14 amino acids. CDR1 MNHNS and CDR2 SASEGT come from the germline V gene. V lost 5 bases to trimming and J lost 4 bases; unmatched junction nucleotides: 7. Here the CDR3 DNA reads TGTGCCAGCAGTACCGGGACAGGCCTTTACGAGCAGTACTTC. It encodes CASSTGTGLYEQYF.

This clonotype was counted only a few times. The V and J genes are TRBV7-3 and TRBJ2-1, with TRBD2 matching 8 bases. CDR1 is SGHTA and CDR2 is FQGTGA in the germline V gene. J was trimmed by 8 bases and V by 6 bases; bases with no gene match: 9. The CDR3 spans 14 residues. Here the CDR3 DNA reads TGTGCCAGCAGACTGGACGGGGGGGGAGATGAGCAGTTCTTC. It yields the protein CASRLDGGGDEQFF. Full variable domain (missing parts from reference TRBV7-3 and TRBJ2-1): GAGVSQTPSNKVTEKGKYVELRCDPISGHTALYWYRQSLGQGPEFLIYFQGTGAADDSGLPNDRFFAVRPEGSVSTLKIQRTERGDSAVYLCASRLDGGGDEQFFGPGTRLTVL.

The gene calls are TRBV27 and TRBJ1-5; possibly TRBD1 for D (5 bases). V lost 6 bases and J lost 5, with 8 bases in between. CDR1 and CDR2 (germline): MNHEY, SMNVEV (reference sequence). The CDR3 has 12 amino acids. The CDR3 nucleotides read TGTGCCAGCAGGAAGGGGTATCAGCCCCAGCATTTT. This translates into CASRKGYQPQHF.

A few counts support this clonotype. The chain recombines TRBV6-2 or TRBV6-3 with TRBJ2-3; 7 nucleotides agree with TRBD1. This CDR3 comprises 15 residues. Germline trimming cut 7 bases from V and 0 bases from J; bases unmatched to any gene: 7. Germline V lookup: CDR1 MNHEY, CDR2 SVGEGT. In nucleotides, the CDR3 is TGTGCCAGCACCGAGACAGGGACGAGCACAGATACGCAGTATTTT. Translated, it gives CASTETGTSTDTQYF.

CDR3 in DNA: TGTGCCAGTAGTATACGACGTATGGAGACCCAGTACTTC. Translation: CASSIRRMETQYF. The V and J genes are TRBV19 and TRBJ2-5; D is uncertain. This CDR3 has 13 residues. Germline V CDR1 and CDR2: LNHDA, SQIVND (reference sequence). V was pared by 2 bases and J by 5 bases, with 9 bases between.

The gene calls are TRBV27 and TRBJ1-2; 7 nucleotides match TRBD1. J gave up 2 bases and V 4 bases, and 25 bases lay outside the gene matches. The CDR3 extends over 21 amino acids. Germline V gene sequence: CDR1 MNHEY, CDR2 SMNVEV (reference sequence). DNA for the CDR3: TGTGCCAGCAGTTCTCCCCCAATAAAACCCCCTCAGACAGGGTGGAACTATGGCTACACCTTC. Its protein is CASSSPPIKPPQTGWNYGYTF.

Here the CDR3 reads CASSPPDRDQETQYF. In DNA, the CDR3 is TGTGCCAGCTCACCACCAGACAGGGACCAAGAGACCCAGTACTTC. The chain carries TRBV18 and TRBJ2-5; 7 bases line up with TRBD1. CDR1 and CDR2 from the germline V gene are KGHSH and LQKENI. The junction had 1 base not matched to a gene; V was cut back by 0 bases and J by 0 bases. This CDR3 has 15 amino acids.

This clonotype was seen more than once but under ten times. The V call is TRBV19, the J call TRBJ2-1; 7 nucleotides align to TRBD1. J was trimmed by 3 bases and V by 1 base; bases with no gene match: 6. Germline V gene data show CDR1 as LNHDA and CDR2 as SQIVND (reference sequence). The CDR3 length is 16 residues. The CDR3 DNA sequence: TGTGCCAGTAGTATAGGGACAGGCGGAATCTACAATGAGCAGTTCTTC. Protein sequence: CASSIGTGGIYNEQFF.

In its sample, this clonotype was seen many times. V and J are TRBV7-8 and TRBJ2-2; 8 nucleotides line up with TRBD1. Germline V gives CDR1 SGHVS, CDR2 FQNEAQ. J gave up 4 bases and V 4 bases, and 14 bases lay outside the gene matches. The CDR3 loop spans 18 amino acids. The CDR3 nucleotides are TGTGCCAGCAGCTCCCCGAGACAGGGGAAAGATATCACCGGGGAGCTGTTTTTT. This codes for CASSSPRQGKDITGELFF.

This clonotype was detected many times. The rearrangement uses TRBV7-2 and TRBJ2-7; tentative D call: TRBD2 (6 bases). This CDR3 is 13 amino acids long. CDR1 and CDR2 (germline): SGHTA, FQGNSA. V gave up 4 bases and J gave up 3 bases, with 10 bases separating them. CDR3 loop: CASSWGAGYEQYF. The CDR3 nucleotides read TGTGCCAGCAGCTGGGGAGCGGGCTACGAGCAGTACTTC.

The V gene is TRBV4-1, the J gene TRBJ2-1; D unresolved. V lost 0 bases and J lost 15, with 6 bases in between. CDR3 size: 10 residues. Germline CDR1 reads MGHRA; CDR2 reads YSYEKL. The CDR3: CASSQEGLFF. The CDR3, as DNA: TGCGCCAGCAGCCAAGAAGGCCTGTTCTTC.

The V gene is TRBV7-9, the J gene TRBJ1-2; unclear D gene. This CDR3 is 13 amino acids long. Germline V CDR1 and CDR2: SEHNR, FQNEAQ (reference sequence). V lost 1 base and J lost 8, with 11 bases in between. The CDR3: CASSLGPQRGYTF. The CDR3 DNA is TGTGCCAGCAGCTTAGGTCCCCAGAGAGGCTACACCTTC.

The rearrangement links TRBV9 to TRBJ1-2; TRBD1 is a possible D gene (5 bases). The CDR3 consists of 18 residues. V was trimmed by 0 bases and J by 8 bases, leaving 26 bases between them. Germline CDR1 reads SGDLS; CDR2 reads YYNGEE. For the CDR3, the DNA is TGTGCCAGCAGCGTAGCCGGAAGTCTTTATAGGGGACCGTGGGGCTACACCTTC. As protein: CASSVAGSLYRGPWGYTF.

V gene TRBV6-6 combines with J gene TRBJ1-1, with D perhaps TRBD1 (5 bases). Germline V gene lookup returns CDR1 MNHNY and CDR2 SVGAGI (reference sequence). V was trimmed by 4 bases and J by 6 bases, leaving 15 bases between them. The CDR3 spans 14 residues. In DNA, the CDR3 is TGTGCCAGCAGTTTCACGGGTAGGGGAGCTGAAGCTTTCTTT. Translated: CASSFTGRGAEAFF.

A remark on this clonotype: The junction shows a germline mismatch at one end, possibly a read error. The CDR3 loop reads CANSYRGNTEAFF. The CDR3 DNA reads as TGTGCCAACAGTTACCGGGGGAACACTGAAGCTTTCTTT. The chain recombines TRBV6-8 with TRBJ1-1; unclear D gene. Germline CDR1 MNHGY, CDR2 SAAAGT. This CDR3 has 13 amino acids.

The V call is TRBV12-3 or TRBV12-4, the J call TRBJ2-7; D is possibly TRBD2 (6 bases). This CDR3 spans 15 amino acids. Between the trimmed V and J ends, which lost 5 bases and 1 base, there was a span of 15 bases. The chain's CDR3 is CASSGLVGGSYEQYF. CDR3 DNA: TGTGCCAGCAGTGGATTAGTGGGGGGATCCTACGAGCAGTACTTC.

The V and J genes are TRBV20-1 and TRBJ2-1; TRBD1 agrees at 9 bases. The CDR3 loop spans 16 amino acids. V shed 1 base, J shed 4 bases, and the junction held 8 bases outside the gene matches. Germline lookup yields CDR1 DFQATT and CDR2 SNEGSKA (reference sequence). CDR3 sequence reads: CSARATGQGRYNEQFF. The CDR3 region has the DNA TGCAGTGCTAGAGCCACAGGACAGGGGCGGTACAATGAGCAGTTCTTC.

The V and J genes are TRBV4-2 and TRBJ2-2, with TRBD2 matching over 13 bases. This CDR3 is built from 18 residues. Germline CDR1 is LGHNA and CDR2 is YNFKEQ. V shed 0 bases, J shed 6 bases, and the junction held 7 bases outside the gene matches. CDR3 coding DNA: TGTGCCAGCAGCCAAGATCTCTTCGGACTAGCGGGGGCCGGGGAGCTGTTTTTT. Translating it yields CASSQDLFGLAGAGELFF.

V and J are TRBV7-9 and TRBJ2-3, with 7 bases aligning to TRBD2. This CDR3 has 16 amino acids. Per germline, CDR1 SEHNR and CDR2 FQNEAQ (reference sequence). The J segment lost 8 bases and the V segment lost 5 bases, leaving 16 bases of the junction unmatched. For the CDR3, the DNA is TGTGCCAGCAGCCCCAGGAGCGGGGCCACCGGGGGTACGCAGTATTTT. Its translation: CASSPRSGATGGTQYF. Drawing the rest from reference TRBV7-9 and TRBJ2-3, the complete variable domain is DTGVSQNPRHKITKRGQNVTFRCDPISEHNRLYWYRQTLGQGPEFLTYFQNEAQLEKSRLLSDRFSAERPKGSFSTLEIQRTEQGDSAMYLCASSPRSGATGGTQYFGPGTRLTVL.

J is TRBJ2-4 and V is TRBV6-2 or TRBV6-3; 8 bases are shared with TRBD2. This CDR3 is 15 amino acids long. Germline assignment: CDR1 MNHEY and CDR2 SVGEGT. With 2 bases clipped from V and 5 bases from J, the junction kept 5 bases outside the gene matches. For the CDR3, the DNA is TGTGCCAGCAGTTACGAAGCGGGGGCCCAAAACATTCAGTACTTC. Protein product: CASSYEAGAQNIQYF.

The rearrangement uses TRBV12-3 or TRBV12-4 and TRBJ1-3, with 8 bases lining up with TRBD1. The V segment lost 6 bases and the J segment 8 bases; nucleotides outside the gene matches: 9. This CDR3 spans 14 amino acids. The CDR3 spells CASSPDRVFYTIYF. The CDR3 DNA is TGTGCCAGCAGCCCGGACAGGGTTTTTTACACCATATATTTT.

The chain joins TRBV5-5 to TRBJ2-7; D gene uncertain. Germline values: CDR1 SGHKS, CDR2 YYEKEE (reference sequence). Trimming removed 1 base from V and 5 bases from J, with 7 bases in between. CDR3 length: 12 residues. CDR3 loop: CASSLTKNEQYF. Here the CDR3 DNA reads TGTGCCAGCAGCTTGACTAAAAACGAGCAGTACTTC.

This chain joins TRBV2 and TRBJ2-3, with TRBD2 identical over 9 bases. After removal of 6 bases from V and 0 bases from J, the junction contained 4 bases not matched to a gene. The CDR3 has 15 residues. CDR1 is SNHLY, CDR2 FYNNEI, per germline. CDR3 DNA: TGTGCCAGCAGGCGGACTAGCGAGAGCACAGATACGCAGTATTTT. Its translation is CASRRTSESTDTQYF.

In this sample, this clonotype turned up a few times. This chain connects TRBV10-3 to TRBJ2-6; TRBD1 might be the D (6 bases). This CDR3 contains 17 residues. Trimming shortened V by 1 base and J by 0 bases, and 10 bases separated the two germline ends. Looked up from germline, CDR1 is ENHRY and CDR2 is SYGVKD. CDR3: CAISEFDRYSGANVLTF. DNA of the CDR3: TGTGCCATCAGTGAGTTCGACAGGTACTCTGGGGCCAACGTCCTGACTTTC.

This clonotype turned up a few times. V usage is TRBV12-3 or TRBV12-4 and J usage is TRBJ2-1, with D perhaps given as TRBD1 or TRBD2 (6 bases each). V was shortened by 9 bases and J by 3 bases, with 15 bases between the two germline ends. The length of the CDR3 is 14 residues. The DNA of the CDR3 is TGTGCCAGTCTGCAAGGGGGGTTCTACAATGAGCAGTTCTTC. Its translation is CASLQGGFYNEQFF.

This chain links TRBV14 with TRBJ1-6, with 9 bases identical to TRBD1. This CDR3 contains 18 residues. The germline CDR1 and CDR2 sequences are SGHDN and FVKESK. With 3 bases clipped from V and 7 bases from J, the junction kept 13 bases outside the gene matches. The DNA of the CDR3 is TGTGCCAGCAGCCACCGGGACAGGGTCCTCGGTGGGAATTCACCCCTCCACTTT. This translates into CASSHRDRVLGGNSPLHF.